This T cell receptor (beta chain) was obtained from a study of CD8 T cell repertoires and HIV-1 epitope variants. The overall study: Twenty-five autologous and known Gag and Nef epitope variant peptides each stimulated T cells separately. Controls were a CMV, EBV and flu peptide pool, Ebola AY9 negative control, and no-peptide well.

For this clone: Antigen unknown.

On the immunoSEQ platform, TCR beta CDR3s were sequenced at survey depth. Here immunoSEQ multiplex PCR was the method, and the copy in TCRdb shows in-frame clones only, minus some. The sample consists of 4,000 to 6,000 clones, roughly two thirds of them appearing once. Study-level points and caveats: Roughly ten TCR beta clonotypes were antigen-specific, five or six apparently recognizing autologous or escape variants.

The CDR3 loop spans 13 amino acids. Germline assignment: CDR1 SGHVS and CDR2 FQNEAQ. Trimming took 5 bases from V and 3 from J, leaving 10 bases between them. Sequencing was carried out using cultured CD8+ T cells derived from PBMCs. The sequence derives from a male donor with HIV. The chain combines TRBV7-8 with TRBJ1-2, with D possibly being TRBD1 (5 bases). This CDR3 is CASSLQDHYGYTF. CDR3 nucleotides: TGTGCCAGCAGCCTACAGGACCACTATGGCTACACCTTC.